Listed below are T cell receptor beta chains from one sample, sequenced in a study of Ad26.COV2.S vaccination and SARS-CoV-2 variants. Libraries were prepared by immunoSEQ multiplex PCR; TCRdb keeps only in-frame clonotypes and omits some of them. This sample has 250,000 or so clones, with roughly 85% found just once. Sequenced here: peripheral blood, sampled in a trial of Ad26.COV2.S vaccine versus placebo. These receptors all come from a person aged 18-65 years who received the Ad26.COV2.S COVID-19 vaccine or a placebo. Both conserved end residues are part of each CDR3. D genes are given only for firm matches. Only part of the rows carry a size: once, few, many, or a class if the clone is expanded.

clone_size,d_call,v_call,j_call,cdr3_nt,cdr3_aa
-,-,TRBV6-2/TRBV6-3,TRBJ1-1,TGTGCCAGCAGTCGACGGGGGAACACTGAAGCTTTCTTT,CASSRRGNTEAFF
-,TRBD2,TRBV7-7,TRBJ2-1,TGTGCTAGCAGCCGAAGCGGGGGGGCGGCCTACAATGAGCAGTTCTTC,CASSRSGGAAYNEQFF
few,TRBD1,TRBV18,TRBJ1-1,TGTGCCAGCTCACCTAAGACAGGGACTAACACTGAAGCTTTCTTT,CASSPKTGTNTEAFF
once,-,TRBV11-2,TRBJ1-2,TGTGCCAGCAGCTTAGGGCAGCTTGGATCTGGCTACACCTTC,CASSLGQLGSGYTF
once,TRBD2,TRBV5-1,TRBJ2-1,TGCGCCAGCAGCTGGGACTTAGCGGGGAATGAGCAGTTCTTC,CASSWDLAGNEQFF
-,-,TRBV7-8,TRBJ2-3,TGTGCCAGCAGCTTAGACGGCGGGGGCGGAGATACGCAGTATTTT,CASSLDGGGGDTQYF
-,TRBD1,TRBV19,TRBJ1-2,TGTGCCAGTAGTTCCGGACAGGGTGGCTATGGCTACACCTTC,CASSSGQGGYGYTF
-,-,TRBV5-1,TRBJ2-3,TGCGCCAGCAGCCCGGGGATCCAGGGGAGCACAGATACGCAGTATTTT,CASSPGIQGSTDTQYF
-,-,TRBV30,TRBJ1-5,TGTGCCTGGAGTGCCGCAGGGCTCAATCAGCCCCAGCATTTT,CAWSAAGLNQPQHF
-,TRBD1,TRBV19,TRBJ1-1,TGTGCCAGTAGTATAGGGACAGGGTCCACTGAAGCTTTCTTT,CASSIGTGSTEAFF
once,-,TRBV6-4,TRBJ1-5,TGTGCCAGCAGTGACTTCTTTACAAGACCTAGCAATCAGCCCCAGCATTTT,CASSDFFTRPSNQPQHF
-,TRBD2,TRBV4-1,TRBJ2-7,TGCGCCAGCAGCCAAGTCGGCGGGAGCTCCTACGAGCAGTACTTC,CASSQVGGSSYEQYF
-,TRBD2,TRBV6-1,TRBJ2-7,TGTGCCAGCAGCTTTTTAGCGGGGGGCTACGAGCAGTACTTC,CASSFLAGGYEQYF
-,TRBD2,TRBV5-1,TRBJ2-2,TGCGCCAGCAGCCCCCCTAGCGGGAACACCGGGGAGCTGTTTTTT,CASSPPSGNTGELFF
-,-,TRBV18,TRBJ1-3,TGTGCCAGCTCACCAAAGACAGAGCCCGGAAACACCATATATTTT,CASSPKTEPGNTIYF
-,-,TRBV2,TRBJ2-3,TGTGCCAGCAGTACGCGGGTAAGAGATACGCAGTATTTT,CASSTRVRDTQYF
-,-,TRBV7-9,TRBJ1-1,TGTGCCAGCAGCTTATATGGGTGGGGCACTGAAGCTTTCTTT,CASSLYGWGTEAFF
-,-,TRBV19,TRBJ2-4,TGTGCCAGTAGTATGACGGACAGACTAGCCAAAAACATTCAGTACTTC,CASSMTDRLAKNIQYF
-,-,TRBV24-1,TRBJ1-5,TGTGCCACCAGTCTCGGAGGGGGTGATCAGCCCCAGCATTTT,CATSLGGGDQPQHF
-,TRBD1,TRBV30,TRBJ1-6,TGTGCCTGGGGACCCGGGACAGATAATTCACCCCTCCACTTT,CAWGPGTDNSPLHF
-,-,TRBV7-9,TRBJ2-5,TGTGCCAGCAGCTTATCTGAGGGGACGGTGACCCAGTACTTC,CASSLSEGTVTQYF
-,-,TRBV7-3,TRBJ2-5,TGTGCCAGCAGCTTAAGCACACAAGAGACCCAGTACTTC,CASSLSTQETQYF
-,-,TRBV19,TRBJ1-4,TGTGCCAGTCTAAGGGGCCCCAATGAAAAACTGTTTTTT,CASLRGPNEKLFF